This is a list of T cell receptor beta chains from one sample in a study of T cell repertoires in cytomegalovirus infection. TCRdb fed the reads into MiXCR, producing one record per CDR3 protein. The sample lists 600,000 to 800,000 distinct CDR3 sequences; roughly 24% were seen once. The sequenced sample consisted of CD8+ T cells from PBMCs. Receptors originate from a human donor in good health (CMV status not recorded). Some clones in this sample may be carry-over from other donors' samples. Both conserved end residues are part of each CDR3. A D gene is named only where the DNA matches it firmly. A row's size may be missing; if present it is once, few, many or a size class.

clone_size: .; v_call: TRBV7-6; j_call: TRBJ1-4; d_call: TRBD1; cdr3_aa: CASSSNPGQGQDLFF; cdr3_nt: TGTGCCAGCAGCTCCAACCCGGGACAGGGACAGGATCTGTTTTTT
clone_size: few; v_call: TRBV6-6; j_call: TRBJ1-1; d_call: .; cdr3_aa: CASLFKGWDQANTEAFF; cdr3_nt: TGTGCCAGCCTTTTCAAGGGTTGGGATCAAGCTAACACTGAAGCTTTCTTT
clone_size: few; v_call: TRBV5-6; j_call: TRBJ1-5; d_call: TRBD1; cdr3_aa: CASSWGPKGGDQPQHF; cdr3_nt: TGTGCCAGCAGCTGGGGACCTAAAGGGGGCGATCAGCCCCAGCATTTT
clone_size: many; v_call: TRBV28; j_call: TRBJ2-1; d_call: TRBD2; cdr3_aa: CASSLSAQILAGGLGEQFF; cdr3_nt: TGTGCCAGCAGTTTATCTGCTCAAATACTAGCGGGGGGATTGGGTGAGCAGTTCTTC
clone_size: .; v_call: TRBV12-3/TRBV12-4; j_call: TRBJ1-2; d_call: .; cdr3_aa: CASSPFYFIDYGYTF; cdr3_nt: TGTGCCAGCAGTCCTTTCTACTTCATCGACTATGGCTACACCTTC
clone_size: .; v_call: TRBV2; j_call: TRBJ1-2; d_call: .; cdr3_aa: CASIEETANYGYTF; cdr3_nt: TGTGCCAGCATTGAGGAGACAGCCAACTATGGCTACACCTTC
clone_size: few; v_call: TRBV27; j_call: TRBJ2-2; d_call: TRBD2; cdr3_aa: CASSLAVSGENTGELFF; cdr3_nt: TGTGCCAGCAGTTTGGCCGTTAGCGGGGAGAACACCGGGGAGCTGTTTTTT
clone_size: many; v_call: TRBV4-1; j_call: TRBJ2-7; d_call: .; cdr3_aa: CASSQESLRGYEQYF; cdr3_nt: TGCGCCAGCAGCCAAGAGTCCCTCCGGGGCTACGAGCAGTACTTC
clone_size: .; v_call: TRBV4-3; j_call: TRBJ1-2; d_call: TRBD1; cdr3_aa: CASSQLQGYYGYTF; cdr3_nt: TGCGCCAGCAGCCAACTACAGGGGTACTATGGCTACACCTTC
clone_size: .; v_call: TRBV29-1; j_call: TRBJ2-5; d_call: .; cdr3_aa: CSLGQNQETQYF; cdr3_nt: TGCAGCCTTGGACAGAACCAAGAGACCCAGTACTTC
clone_size: few; v_call: TRBV20-1; j_call: TRBJ2-1; d_call: TRBD2; cdr3_aa: CSGTGGPYNEQFF; cdr3_nt: TGCAGTGGGACGGGGGGGCCCTACAATGAGCAGTTCTTC
clone_size: few; v_call: TRBV29-1; j_call: TRBJ2-1; d_call: .; cdr3_aa: CSVTTGKPPINEQFF; cdr3_nt: TGCAGCGTGACAACAGGGAAACCGCCAATCAATGAGCAGTTCTTC
clone_size: many; v_call: TRBV6-1; j_call: TRBJ1-6; d_call: .; cdr3_aa: CASRTGFNSPLHF; cdr3_nt: TGTGCCAGCAGGACCGGTTTTAATTCACCCCTCCACTTT
clone_size: few; v_call: TRBV7-9; j_call: TRBJ2-5; d_call: .; cdr3_aa: CASRSPAGAETQYF; cdr3_nt: TGTGCCAGCAGATCCCCCGCCGGGGCAGAGACCCAGTACTTC
clone_size: many; v_call: TRBV7-8; j_call: TRBJ2-1; d_call: TRBD1; cdr3_aa: CAIETGAYNEQFF; cdr3_nt: TGTGCCATTGAGACAGGGGCTTACAATGAGCAGTTCTTC
clone_size: many; v_call: TRBV7-2; j_call: TRBJ1-2; d_call: .; cdr3_aa: CASSLVAAEGYTF; cdr3_nt: TGTGCCAGCAGCTTAGTTGCGGCGGAAGGCTACACCTTC
clone_size: many; v_call: TRBV20-1; j_call: TRBJ1-6; d_call: TRBD1; cdr3_aa: CSATEQGAGSPLHF; cdr3_nt: TGCAGCGCTACCGAACAGGGGGCAGGTTCACCCCTCCACTTT
clone_size: few; v_call: TRBV20-1; j_call: TRBJ2-3; d_call: TRBD1; cdr3_aa: CSASLLGQSTDTQYF; cdr3_nt: TGCAGTGCTAGTCTGCTGGGACAGAGCACAGATACGCAGTATTTT